This record looks at one TCR beta chain sequence and its context. Its antigen is still unknown. Assay used: immunoSEQ multiplex PCR; TCRdb lists only in-frame clones, some missing. In the table there are a few million clones, 85% to 95% of which are singletons. Trimming at V came to 7 bases and at J to 5 bases, leaving 7 bases not matched to a gene. The CDR3 sequence is 13 residues long. CDR1 and CDR2 from the germline V gene are MNHEY and SVGAGI. The data originate from a study of shared clonotypes between healthy human individuals. CD4+ cell separation produced CD45RA+ naive and CD45RA-negative memory subsets. General study results and limits: Sampling covered blood only; tissue repertoires likely differ. What limited the represented genetic and exposure-history diversity was the small number of donors. Memory subsets generally showed lower estimated richness than naive subsets.

The genes are TRBV6-5 and TRBJ2-5; 7 bases line up with TRBD2. The sequencing input was naive CD4+ T cells from PBMCs. Subset noted: CD45RA+ positively selected. The source of this sequence is a man aged 18 to 29 in good health. Some clones in this sample may be carry-over from other donors' samples. CDR3 loop: CASKMGGTETQYF. CDR3 nucleotides: TGTGCCAGCAAAATGGGGGGGACGGAGACCCAGTACTTC.